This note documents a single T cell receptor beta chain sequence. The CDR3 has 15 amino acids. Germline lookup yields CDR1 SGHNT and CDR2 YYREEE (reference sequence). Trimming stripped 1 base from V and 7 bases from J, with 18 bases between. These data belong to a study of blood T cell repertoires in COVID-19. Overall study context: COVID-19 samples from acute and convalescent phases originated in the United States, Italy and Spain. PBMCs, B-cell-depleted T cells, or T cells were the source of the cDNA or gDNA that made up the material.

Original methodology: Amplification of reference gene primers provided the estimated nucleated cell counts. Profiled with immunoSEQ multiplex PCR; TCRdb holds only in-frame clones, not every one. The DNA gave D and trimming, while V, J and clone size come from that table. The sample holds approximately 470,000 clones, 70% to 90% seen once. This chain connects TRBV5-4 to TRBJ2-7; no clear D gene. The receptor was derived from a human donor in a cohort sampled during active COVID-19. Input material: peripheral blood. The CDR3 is CASSLTVSRLGEQYF. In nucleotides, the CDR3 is TGTGCCAGCAGCTTGACAGTCTCCCGTCTTGGAGAGCAGTACTTC.